The clone carrying this T cell receptor (beta chain) has a count of ten or more. V dropped 2 bases and J dropped 6; count of bases not matched to a gene: 6. The length of the CDR3 is 15 residues. Germline V gene lookup returns CDR1 ENHRY and CDR2 SYGVKD. This sample stems from a study of neurological immune-mediated disorders. TCRdb itself ran the 5' RACE reads through MiXCR, one entry per CDR3 protein. The sample has approximately 74,000 distinct CDR3 sequences; around a tenth are singletons. The genes are TRBV10-3 and TRBJ1-5; TRBD1 matches at 8 bases. The sequenced sample was PBMCs. The TCR originated in a man in his fifties or sixties in good health. CDR3 nucleotides: TGTGCCATCAGTGAGCAGGGGGCTAGGGGTCAGCCCCAGCATTTT. It translates to CAISEQGARGQPQHF.